This T cell receptor (beta chain) was captured in a study of T cells after yellow fever vaccination. Study summary: Researchers used SMART-Seq v4 Ultra Low Input to prepare fractions that had low cell numbers.

There are 16 residues in the CDR3. V lost 5 bases and J 0 bases, leaving 18 bases between the germline ends. Germline values: CDR1 SGHRS, CDR2 YFSETQ. Findings and caveats of the study: The study re-detected most primary-vaccination clones after the booster (under 97% CD4, approximately 87% CD8).

Points on this clonotype: Its antigen remains unidentified.

TCRdb ran MiXCR on the 5' RACE reads and lists one entry per CDR3 protein. The table lists approximately 550,000 distinct CDR3 sequences, roughly 14% of them singletons. The chain links TRBV5-1 to TRBJ2-7, with D unclear. This TCR was recovered from a man aged 25 to 45 who received the YFV17D yellow fever vaccine. Sequencing was performed on PBMCs, taken on the day of the yellow fever booster vaccination. CDR3 region: CASREEMSRSSYEQYF. The CDR3 DNA sequence: TGCGCCAGCAGAGAAGAAATGTCCCGCAGCTCCTACGAGCAGTACTTC.